This T cell receptor (beta chain) is drawn from a study of CD8 T cells in Susac syndrome (dated by TCRdb to between 2017 and 2020). General notes on the study: Repertoire sequencing was used to test whether CD8+ T cell activation and differentiation in Susac syndrome was antigen driven.

V is clipped by 5 bases and J by 1 base, and the sequence between their germline boundaries is 11 bases long. The CDR3 covers 15 residues, taking in both the cysteine and the phenylalanine. Of all the DNA, just the CDR3 is kept, 45 bases in frame from base 1. Sequences KGHSH (CDR1) and LQKENI (CDR2) are obtained from the germline V gene. The count of this clonotype is one. The specificity of this receptor is unknown. It has no much larger one-base neighbor in the sample; base qualities were not kept. Resting on one read, the evidence is weak. RNA was extracted using the RNeasy kit, and roughly 0.5 to 1 ug of the RNA was reverse transcribed with random hexamers. The immunoSEQ multiplex PCR assay, covering 54 Vbeta and 13 Jbeta segments, was used to amplify TCR beta CDR3 regions. Bias from PCR amplification was corrected by using a synthetic template baseline for primer optimization and for computational correction. In the original analysis: Reads were annotated to V, D and J genes per IMGT and analyzed with immunoSEQ Analyzer, keeping only productive sequences. To calculate clonality, Shannon entropy was normalized by log2 of the number of productive unique sequences and then subtracted from one. For each patient and control, public and private clones were evaluated within the 100 most prevalent clones. Clones were defined as Susac-specific if absent from the healthy and MS cohorts, from more than 900 published viral clones and from other ImmuneACCESS disease sequences. Using fastp trimming at Q25 and MiXCR clonotype assembly, TCRdb reanalyzed the public sequencing data and kept in-frame beta chains. Duplicate CDR3 protein sequences are folded into a single record with the most common DNA and genes. TCRdb's processing, not the authors', yielded these V and J calls. Across this sample there are over 100,000 distinct CDR3 sequences, with 90% to 96% seen only once. More than 0.095% of the sample is held by the ten biggest clonotypes.

The study at large found these results: The number of individuals in the TCR sequencing and HLA analysis was recognized as being relatively small.

High-throughput TCR beta sequencing profiled peripheral blood CD8+ and CD4+ T cells from healthy donors, Susac syndrome patients and multiple sclerosis patients. Healthy donors were included as age- and sex-matched controls. Bulk CD8+ and CD4+ T cells were purified magnetically by negative isolation, whereas CD8+ TEMRA cells were enriched by FACS. Blood was collected in EDTA tubes and processed within 24 hours, with PBMCs isolated through density gradient centrifugation. PBMCs intended for TCR sequencing were cryopreserved in liquid nitrogen and thawed later in a water bath at 37 degrees C. Purity of sorted or isolated CD4+, CD8+ and CD8+ TEMRA cells was at least 90%.

Rearrangement joined TRBV18 to TRBJ2-2, with the D gene too uncertain to name. Sequences were obtained from CD4+ T cells from PBMCs. This sequence was found in a human donor in good health. CDR3 sequence: CASSSDGLNTGELFF. The nucleotide sequence is given as TGTGCCAGCTCATCGGACGGCCTGAACACCGGGGAGCTGTTTTTT.